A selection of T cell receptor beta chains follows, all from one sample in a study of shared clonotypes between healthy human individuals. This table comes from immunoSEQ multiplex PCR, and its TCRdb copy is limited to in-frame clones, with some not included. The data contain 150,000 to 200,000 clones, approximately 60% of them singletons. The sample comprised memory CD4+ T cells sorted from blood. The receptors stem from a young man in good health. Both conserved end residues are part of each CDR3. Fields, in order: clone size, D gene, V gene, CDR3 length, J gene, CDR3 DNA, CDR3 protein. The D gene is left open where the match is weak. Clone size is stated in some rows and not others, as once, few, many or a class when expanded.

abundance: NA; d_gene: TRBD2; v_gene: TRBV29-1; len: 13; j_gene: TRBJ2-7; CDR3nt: TGCAGCGTCCTGACTAGCGGGAGGTACGAGCAGTACTTC; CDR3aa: CSVLTSGRYEQYF
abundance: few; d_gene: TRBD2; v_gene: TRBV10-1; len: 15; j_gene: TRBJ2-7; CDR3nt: TGCGCCAGCAGTGAGTCGGGAGGGGCGCGGGGCGAGCAGTACTTC; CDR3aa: CASSESGGARGEQYF
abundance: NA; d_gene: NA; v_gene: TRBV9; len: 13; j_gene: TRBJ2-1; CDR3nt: TGTGCCAGCAGCAGAACAGGGAAGGATGAGCAGTTCTTC; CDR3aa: CASSRTGKDEQFF
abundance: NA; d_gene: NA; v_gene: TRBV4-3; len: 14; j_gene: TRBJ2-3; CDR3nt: TGCGCCAGCAGCCGGGTACGGGGCGGAGATACGCAGTATTTT; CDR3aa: CASSRVRGGDTQYF
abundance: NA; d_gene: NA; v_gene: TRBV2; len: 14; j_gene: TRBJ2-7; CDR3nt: TGTGCCAGCAGTGACAGGGCCAACGTGTACGAGCAGTACTTC; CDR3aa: CASSDRANVYEQYF
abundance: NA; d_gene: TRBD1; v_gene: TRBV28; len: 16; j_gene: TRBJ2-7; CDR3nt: TGTGCCAGCAGTTTATGGAGACAGGGTGGCTCCTACGAGCAGTACTTC; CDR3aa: CASSLWRQGGSYEQYF
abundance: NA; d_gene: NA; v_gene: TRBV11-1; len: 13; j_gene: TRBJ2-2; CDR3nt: TGTGCCAGCAGCTTATTGGGAGCGCCAGTGCTGTTTTTT; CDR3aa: CASSLLGAPVLFF
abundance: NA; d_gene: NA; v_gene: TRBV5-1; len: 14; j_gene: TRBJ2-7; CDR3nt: TGCGCCAGCAGCTCGTTTGAGGGGCTCTCCGAGCAGTACTTC; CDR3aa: CASSSFEGLSEQYF
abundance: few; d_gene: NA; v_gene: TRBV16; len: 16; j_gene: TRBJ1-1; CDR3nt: TGTGCCAGCAGCCCCAGGCCTTCAGGGTGGAACACTGAAGCTTTCTTT; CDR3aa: CASSPRPSGWNTEAFF
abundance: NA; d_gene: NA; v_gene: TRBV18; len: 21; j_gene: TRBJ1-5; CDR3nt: TGTGCCAGCTCACCACGGGGGGCACGGGACACCAAAACCCGGGCGGATCAGCCCCAGCATTTT; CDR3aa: CASSPRGARDTKTRADQPQHF
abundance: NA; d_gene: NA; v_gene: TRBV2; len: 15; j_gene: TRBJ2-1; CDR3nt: TGTGCCAGCAGTGCAACGGTGGGGTCCTACAATGAGCAGTTCTTC; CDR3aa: CASSATVGSYNEQFF
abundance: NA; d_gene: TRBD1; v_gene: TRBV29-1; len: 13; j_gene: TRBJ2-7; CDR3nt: TGCAGCGTTGCGGCACAGGGGTGGTACGAGCAGTACTTC; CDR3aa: CSVAAQGWYEQYF
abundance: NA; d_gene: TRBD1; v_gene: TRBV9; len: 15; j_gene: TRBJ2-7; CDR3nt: TGTGCCAGCAGCGTACGGACAGGCTCCTCCTACGAGCAGTACTTC; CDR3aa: CASSVRTGSSYEQYF
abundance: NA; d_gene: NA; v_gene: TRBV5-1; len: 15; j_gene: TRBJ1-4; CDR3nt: TGCGCCAGCAGGGAAGAGAGCGCAACTAATGAAAAACTGTTTTTT; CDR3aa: CASREESATNEKLFF
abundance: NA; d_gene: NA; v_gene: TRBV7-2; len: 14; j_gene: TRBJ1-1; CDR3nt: TGTGCCAGCAGCTTAGCCCACAGGGAAACTGAAGCTTTCTTT; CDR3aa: CASSLAHRETEAFF
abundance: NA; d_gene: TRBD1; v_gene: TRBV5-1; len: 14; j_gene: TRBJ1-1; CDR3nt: TGCGCCAGCAGCCCGGACAGGGATACCACTGAAGCTTTCTTT; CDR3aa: CASSPDRDTTEAFF
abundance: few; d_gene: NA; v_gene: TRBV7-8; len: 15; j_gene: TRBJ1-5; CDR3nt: TGTGCCAGCAGCCGTACAGGGTTGTTTACTCAGCCCCAGCATTTT; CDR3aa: CASSRTGLFTQPQHF
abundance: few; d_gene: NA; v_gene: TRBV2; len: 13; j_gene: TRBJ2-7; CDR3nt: TGTGCCAGCAGTGAAAATTATCCCTACGAGCAGTACTTC; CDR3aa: CASSENYPYEQYF
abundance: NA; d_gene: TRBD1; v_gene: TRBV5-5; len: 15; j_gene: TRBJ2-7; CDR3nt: TGTGCCAGCAGTTTAGACAGGGCCCTTCTCTACGAGCAGTACTTC; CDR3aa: CASSLDRALLYEQYF
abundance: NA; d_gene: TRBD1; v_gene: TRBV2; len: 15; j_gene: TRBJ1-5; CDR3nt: TGTGCCAGCAGCCCCTTAGGACAGGGGAATCAGCCCCAGCATTTT; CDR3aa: CASSPLGQGNQPQHF
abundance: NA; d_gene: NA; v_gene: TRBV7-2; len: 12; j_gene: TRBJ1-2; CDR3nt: TGTGCCAGCAGCTTAGCCGGGGTTGGCTACACCTTC; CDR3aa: CASSLAGVGYTF
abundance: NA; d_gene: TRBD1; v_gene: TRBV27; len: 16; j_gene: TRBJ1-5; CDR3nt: TGTGCCAGCAGTGCCGTGACAGGGATTAGCAATCAGCCCCAGCATTTT; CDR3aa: CASSAVTGISNQPQHF
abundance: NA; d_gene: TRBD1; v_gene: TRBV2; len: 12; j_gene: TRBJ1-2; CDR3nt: TGTGCCAGCAGTCGGGACAGCTATGGCTACACCTTC; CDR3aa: CASSRDSYGYTF
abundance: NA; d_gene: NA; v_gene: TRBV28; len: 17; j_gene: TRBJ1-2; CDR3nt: TGTGCCAGCACTCCGGGAGGGACACCCATTCTGAACTATGGCTACACCTTC; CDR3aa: CASTPGGTPILNYGYTF
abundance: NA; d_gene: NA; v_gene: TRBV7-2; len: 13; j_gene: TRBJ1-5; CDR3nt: TGTGCCAGCAGCTTAAGAGGAAATCAGCCCCAGCATTTT; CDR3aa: CASSLRGNQPQHF
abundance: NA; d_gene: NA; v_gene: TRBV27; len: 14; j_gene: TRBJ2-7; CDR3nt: TGTGCCAGCAGTCCCCTAAAGGCTAGTGACGAGCAGTACTTC; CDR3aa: CASSPLKASDEQYF
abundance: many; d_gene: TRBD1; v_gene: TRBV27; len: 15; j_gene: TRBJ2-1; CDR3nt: TGTGCCACCCGGTCCCGGGACAGGGACTACAATGAGCAGTTCTTC; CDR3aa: CATRSRDRDYNEQFF
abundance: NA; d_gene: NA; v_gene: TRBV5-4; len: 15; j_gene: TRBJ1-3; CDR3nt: TGTGCCAGCAGCCCCGATTGGGGTTTTGGAAACACCATATATTTT; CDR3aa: CASSPDWGFGNTIYF
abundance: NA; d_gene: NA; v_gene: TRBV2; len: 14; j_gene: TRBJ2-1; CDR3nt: TGTGCCAGCAGTGAAGGACAGGCAAACAATGAGCAGTTCTTC; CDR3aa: CASSEGQANNEQFF
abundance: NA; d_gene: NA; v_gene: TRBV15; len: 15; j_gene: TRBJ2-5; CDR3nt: TGTGCCACCAGCAGAGACAACAGGGCCCGGGAGACCCAGTACTTC; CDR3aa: CATSRDNRARETQYF
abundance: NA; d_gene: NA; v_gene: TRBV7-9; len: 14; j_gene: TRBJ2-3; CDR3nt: TGTGCCAGCAGCCCGGGACAAACTACAGATACGCAGTATTTT; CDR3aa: CASSPGQTTDTQYF
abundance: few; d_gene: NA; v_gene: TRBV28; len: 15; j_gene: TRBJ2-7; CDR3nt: TGTGCCAGTACCTTTCCCGGGGGGCCCTCCTACGAGCAGTACTTC; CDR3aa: CASTFPGGPSYEQYF
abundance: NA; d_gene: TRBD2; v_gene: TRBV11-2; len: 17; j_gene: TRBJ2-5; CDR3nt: TGTGCCAGCAGCCCGAAACCGGGACTAGCGGGCCAAGAGACCCAGTACTTC; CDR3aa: CASSPKPGLAGQETQYF
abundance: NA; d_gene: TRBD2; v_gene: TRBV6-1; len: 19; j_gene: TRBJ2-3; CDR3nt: TGTGCCAGCAGTGCCTTGGCCCAAGCGACTAGCGGGAGCACAGATACGCAGTATTTT; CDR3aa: CASSALAQATSGSTDTQYF
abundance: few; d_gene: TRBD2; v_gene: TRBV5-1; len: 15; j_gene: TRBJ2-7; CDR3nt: TGCGCCAGCAGCTTGGACGGGACTAGCTTCTACGAGCAGTACTTC; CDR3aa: CASSLDGTSFYEQYF
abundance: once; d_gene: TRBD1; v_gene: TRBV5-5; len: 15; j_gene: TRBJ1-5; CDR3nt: TGTGCCAGCAGCCTGACAGGGGGCCGCCGACAGCCCCAGCATTTT; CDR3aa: CASSLTGGRRQPQHF
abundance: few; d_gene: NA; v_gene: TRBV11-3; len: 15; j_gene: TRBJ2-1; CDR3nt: TGTGCCAGCAGCTTTGAGGGGCGAGTATACAATGAGCAGTTCTTC; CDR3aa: CASSFEGRVYNEQFF
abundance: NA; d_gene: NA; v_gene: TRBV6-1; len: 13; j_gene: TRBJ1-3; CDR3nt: TGTGCCAGCCAAGAGACGGGAGGAAACACCATATATTTT; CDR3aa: CASQETGGNTIYF
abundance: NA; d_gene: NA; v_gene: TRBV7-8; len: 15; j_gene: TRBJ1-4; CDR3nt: TGTGCCAGCAACTTACAGGGTGGTCCTAATGAAAAACTGTTTTTT; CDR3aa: CASNLQGGPNEKLFF
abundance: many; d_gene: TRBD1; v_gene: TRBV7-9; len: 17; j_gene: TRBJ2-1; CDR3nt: TGTGCCAGCAGCGGGCCGCGGACAGGACCGGGGAACAATGAGCAGTTCTTC; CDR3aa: CASSGPRTGPGNNEQFF
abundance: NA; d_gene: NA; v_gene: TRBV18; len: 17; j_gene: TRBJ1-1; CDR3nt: TGTGCCAGCTCACCACCGGGAAGGGGGGGGATGAACACTGAAGCTTTCTTT; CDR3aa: CASSPPGRGGMNTEAFF
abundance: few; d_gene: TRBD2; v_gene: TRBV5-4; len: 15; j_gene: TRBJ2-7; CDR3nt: TGTGCCAGCAGCTTGGTGGATAGCGGGAGGAACGAGCAGTACTTC; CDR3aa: CASSLVDSGRNEQYF
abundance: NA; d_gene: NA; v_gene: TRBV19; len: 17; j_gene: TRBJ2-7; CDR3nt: TGTGCCAGTAGTATAACAGCCCGAGCGACAGGCCGGAACGAGCAGTACTTC; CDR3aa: CASSITARATGRNEQYF
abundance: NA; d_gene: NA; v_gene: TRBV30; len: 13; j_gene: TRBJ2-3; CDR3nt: TGTGCCAGTGCAAGGGCTAGCACAGATACGCAGTATTTT; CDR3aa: CASARASTDTQYF
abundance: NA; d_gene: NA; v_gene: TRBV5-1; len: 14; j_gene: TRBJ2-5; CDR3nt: TGCGCCAGCAGCTTGGGGAGCGACGAAGAGACCCAGTACTTC; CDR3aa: CASSLGSDEETQYF
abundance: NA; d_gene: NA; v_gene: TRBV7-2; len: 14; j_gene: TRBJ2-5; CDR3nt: TGTGCCAGCAGCTCCTCATCGGGCCCAGAGACCCAGTACTTC; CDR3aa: CASSSSSGPETQYF
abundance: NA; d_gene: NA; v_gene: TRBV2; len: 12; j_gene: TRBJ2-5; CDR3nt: TGTGCCACGGGCCAGGTCCAAGAGACCCAGTACTTC; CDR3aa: CATGQVQETQYF
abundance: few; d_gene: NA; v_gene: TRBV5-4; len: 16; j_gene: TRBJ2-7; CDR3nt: TGTGCCAGCAGCTTGGGGACCACAATCACCGCCTACGAGCAGTACTTC; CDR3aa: CASSLGTTITAYEQYF
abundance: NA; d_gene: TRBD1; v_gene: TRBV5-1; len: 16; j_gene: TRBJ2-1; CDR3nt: TGCGCCAGCAGCCCCGAGCTGGGGACAGCCTACAATGAGCAGTTCTTC; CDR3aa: CASSPELGTAYNEQFF
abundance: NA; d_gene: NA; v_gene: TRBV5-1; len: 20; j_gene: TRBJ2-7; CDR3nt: TGCGCCAGCAGCTTCGAACCAAACGTGGGATCAGGACAGCCCACTTACGAGCAGTACTTC; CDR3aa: CASSFEPNVGSGQPTYEQYF
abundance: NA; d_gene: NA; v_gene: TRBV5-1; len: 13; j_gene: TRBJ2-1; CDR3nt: TGCGCCAGCAGCTTGGGAGGGCGCAATGAGCAGTTCTTC; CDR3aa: CASSLGGRNEQFF
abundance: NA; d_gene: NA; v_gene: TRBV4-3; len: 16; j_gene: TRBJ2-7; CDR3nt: TGCGCCAGCAGCCAAGATCAACTAGGGCAGGGCTACGAGCAGTACTTC; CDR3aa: CASSQDQLGQGYEQYF
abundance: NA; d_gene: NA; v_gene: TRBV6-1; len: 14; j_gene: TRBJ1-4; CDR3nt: TGTGCCAGCAATGGGGGTATAACTAATGAAAAACTGTTTTTT; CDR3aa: CASNGGITNEKLFF
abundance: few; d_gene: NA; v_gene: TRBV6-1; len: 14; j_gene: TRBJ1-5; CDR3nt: TGTGCCAGCAGTGAAGGGGGGTCGTATCAGCCCCAGCATTTT; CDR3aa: CASSEGGSYQPQHF
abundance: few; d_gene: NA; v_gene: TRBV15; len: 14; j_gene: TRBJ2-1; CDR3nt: TGTGCCACCAGCATTCAGCGATCGGGTAATGAGCAGTTCTTC; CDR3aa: CATSIQRSGNEQFF
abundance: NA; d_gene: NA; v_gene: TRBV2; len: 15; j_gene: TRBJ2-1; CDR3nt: TGTGCCAGCAGTGCCTCCTCGTCCTTCAACAATGAGCAGTTCTTC; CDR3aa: CASSASSSFNNEQFF
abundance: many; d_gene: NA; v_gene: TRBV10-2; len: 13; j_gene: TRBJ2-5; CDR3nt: TGCGCCAGCAGTGTGGCCGTGCTAGGAACCCAGTACTTC; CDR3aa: CASSVAVLGTQYF
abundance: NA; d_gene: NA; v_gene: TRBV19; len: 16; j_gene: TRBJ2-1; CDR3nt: TGTGCCAGTAGTATCTATCCCGGTACAGGACAACATGAGCAGTTCTTC; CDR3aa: CASSIYPGTGQHEQFF
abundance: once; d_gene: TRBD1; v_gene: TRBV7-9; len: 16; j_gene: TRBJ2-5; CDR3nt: TGTGCCAGCAGCTTGCTCCCGGGACAGGGGCCAGAGACCCAGTACTTC; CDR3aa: CASSLLPGQGPETQYF